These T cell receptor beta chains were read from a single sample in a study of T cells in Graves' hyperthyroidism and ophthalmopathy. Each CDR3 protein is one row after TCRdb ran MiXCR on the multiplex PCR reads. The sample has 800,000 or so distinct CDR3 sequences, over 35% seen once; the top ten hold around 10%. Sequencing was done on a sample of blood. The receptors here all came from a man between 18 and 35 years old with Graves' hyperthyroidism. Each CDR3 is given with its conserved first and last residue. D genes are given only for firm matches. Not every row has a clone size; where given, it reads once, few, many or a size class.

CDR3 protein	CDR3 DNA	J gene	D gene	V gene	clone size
CARGTGKGGYTF	TGTGCTAGAGGGACTGGCAAGGGAGGCTACACCTTC	TRBJ1-2	-	TRBV25-1	-
CASQSGYEQYF	TGTGCCAGCCAAAGTGGCTACGAGCAGTACTTC	TRBJ2-7	-	TRBV6-5	-
CASSRGEMNTEAFF	TGTGCCAGCAGCCGAGGGGAGATGAACACTGAAGCTTTCTTT	TRBJ1-1	-	TRBV2	many
CASSLLQGGQYF	TGTGCCAGCAGCTTGCTACAGGGGGGGCAGTACTTC	TRBJ2-7	TRBD1	TRBV2	-
CASTTSPRGWDQPQHF	TGTGCCAGCACCACTAGCCCCCGGGGGTGGGATCAGCCCCAGCATTTT	TRBJ1-5	-	TRBV7-9	-
CASSLDRGARGGYTF	TGTGCCAGCAGCTTGGACAGGGGCGCCAGGGGTGGCTACACCTTC	TRBJ1-2	TRBD1	TRBV11-2	few
CASSLLAGVDNEQYF	TGTGCCAGCAGCTTACTAGCGGGGGTGGATAACGAGCAGTACTTC	TRBJ2-7	TRBD2	TRBV5-4	-
CSAWDTTNSPLHF	TGCAGTGCCTGGGACACCACAAATTCACCCCTCCACTTT	TRBJ1-6	-	TRBV20-1	many
CASSPEGLADDYEQYF	TGTGCCAGCAGCCCAGAGGGACTAGCGGACGACTACGAGCAGTACTTC	TRBJ2-7	TRBD2	TRBV7-6	few
CASSQGSGREETQYF	TGTGCCAGCAGCCAAGGGAGCGGGAGAGAAGAGACCCAGTACTTC	TRBJ2-5	TRBD2	TRBV7-2	few
CSASDYSNQPQHF	TGCAGTGCTAGCGACTATAGCAATCAGCCCCAGCATTTT	TRBJ1-5	-	TRBV20-1	many
CASSTGQGARRYEQYF	TGTGCCAGTAGTACCGGACAGGGGGCGCGCAGGTACGAGCAGTACTTC	TRBJ2-7	TRBD1	TRBV19	-
CASSRQGSSTEAFF	TGTGCCAGCAGCAGACAGGGGTCGAGCACTGAAGCTTTCTTT	TRBJ1-1	TRBD1	TRBV11-2	-
CASSQEWEPQVVRYF	TGTGCCAGCAGCCAAGAGTGGGAGCCTCAAGTCGTGCGGTACTTC	TRBJ2-7	-	TRBV3-1	few
CASSQGIKETQYF	TGTGCCAGCAGCCAAGGGATTAAAGAGACCCAGTACTTC	TRBJ2-5	-	TRBV14	-
CASGVSGASYEQYF	TGTGCCAGCGGGGTAAGCGGCGCTTCCTACGAGCAGTACTTC	TRBJ2-7	-	TRBV12-3/TRBV12-4	few
CASSPGQFSPETQYF	TGTGCCAGCAGCCCGGGACAGTTCTCACCAGAGACCCAGTACTTC	TRBJ2-5	TRBD1	TRBV7-2	-
CSASGSRGYTF	TGCAGCGCCTCAGGGTCCCGGGGCTACACCTTC	TRBJ1-2	-	TRBV29-1	-
CASSGLGGGITEAFF	TGTGCCAGCAGCGGACTGGGCGGGGGGATTACTGAAGCTTTCTTT	TRBJ1-1	-	TRBV7-2	few
CASRPPPGLAGSYETQYF	TGTGCCAGCAGGCCTCCCCCGGGACTAGCGGGCTCATATGAGACCCAGTACTTC	TRBJ2-5	TRBD2	TRBV10-3	-
CAGSKRVTEAFF	TGTGCCGGTAGTAAGAGGGTAACTGAAGCTTTCTTT	TRBJ1-1	-	TRBV19	-
CASSFGADQPQHF	TGTGCCAGCAGCTTTGGCGCGGATCAGCCCCAGCATTTT	TRBJ1-5	-	TRBV5-8	many
CASFRNTEAFF	TGTGCCAGCTTTCGGAACACTGAAGCTTTCTTT	TRBJ1-1	-	TRBV6-5	-
CASSPLPGPEQYF	TGTGCCAGCAGCCCACTGCCAGGGCCCGAGCAGTACTTC	TRBJ2-7	-	TRBV25-1	-
CAIGTSEDGYTF	TGTGCCATCGGGACCTCCGAAGATGGCTACACCTTC	TRBJ1-2	-	TRBV10-3	-
CASSLQAHSNQPQHF	TGTGCCAGCAGCTTACAGGCCCATAGCAATCAGCCCCAGCATTTT	TRBJ1-5	-	TRBV7-2	many
CASSPSREHEQYF	TGTGCCAGCAGCCCCTCTAGGGAACACGAGCAGTACTTC	TRBJ2-7	-	TRBV7-2	few
CASSLIGPVGEQYF	TGTGCCAGCAGCTTAATCGGCCCCGTAGGCGAGCAGTACTTC	TRBJ2-7	-	TRBV7-9	-
CSMGPGAYEQYF	TGCAGCATGGGCCCAGGAGCTTACGAGCAGTACTTC	TRBJ2-7	-	TRBV29-1	once
CASSEGGGVYGYTF	TGTGCCAGCAGCGAGGGGGGGGGCGTCTATGGCTACACCTTC	TRBJ1-2	-	TRBV9	-
CASSQEGPGDTEAFF	TGCGCCAGCAGCCAGGAAGGGCCGGGAGACACTGAAGCTTTCTTT	TRBJ1-1	-	TRBV4-1	few
CASSGYLGEQYF	TGTGCCAGCAGTGGCTATCTGGGGGAGCAGTACTTC	TRBJ2-7	-	TRBV12-3/TRBV12-4	-
CGVATGGYGHTF	TGCGGCGTGGCGACGGGGGGCTATGGCCACACCTTC	TRBJ1-2	-	TRBV29-1	-
CSVRQGVGTEAFF	TGCAGCGTTAGACAGGGGGTTGGAACTGAAGCTTTCTTT	TRBJ1-1	TRBD1	TRBV29-1	-
CASSWEGANTGELFF	TGTGCCAGCAGCTGGGAGGGCGCGAACACCGGGGAGCTGTTTTTT	TRBJ2-2	TRBD2	TRBV2	-
CASSYSAGGSHGYTF	TGTGCCAGCAGTTATTCCGCGGGGGGAAGCCATGGCTACACCTTC	TRBJ1-2	-	TRBV6-5	-
CASSLTTPTEQYF	TGTGCCAGCAGCTTGACTACCCCAACCGAGCAGTACTTC	TRBJ2-7	-	TRBV7-2	-
CSVLEQYF	TGCAGCGTCCTCGAGCAGTACTTC	TRBJ2-7	-	TRBV29-1	-
CASSGNRGLVATNEKLFF	TGTGCCAGCAGCGGCAACAGGGGGCTGGTCGCAACTAATGAAAAACTGTTTTTT	TRBJ1-4	TRBD1	TRBV9	-
CASCIQGAGTEAFF	TGTGCCAGCTGTATACAGGGGGCGGGTACTGAAGCTTTCTTT	TRBJ1-1	TRBD1	TRBV7-2	-
CSVSLGSSNTGELFF	TGCAGCGTTTCCCTCGGGAGCTCGAACACCGGGGAGCTGTTTTTT	TRBJ2-2	-	TRBV29-1	-
CASSPGRVSGEKLFF	TGTGCCAGCAGCCCCGGTCGGGTCAGTGGGGAAAAACTGTTTTTT	TRBJ1-4	-	TRBV7-9	few
CSVCSRPQHF	TGCAGCGTTTGTTCGCGGCCCCAGCATTTT	TRBJ1-5	-	TRBV29-1	many
CSVEDGPSSYEQYF	TGCAGCGTTGAAGACGGGCCCTCCTCCTACGAGCAGTACTTC	TRBJ2-7	-	TRBV29-1	many
CASSQDVQSTNEKLFF	TGTGCCAGCAGCCAAGATGTCCAGTCAACTAATGAAAAACTGTTTTTT	TRBJ1-4	-	TRBV14	-
CASSLYRDSQTLSSGNTIYF	TGTGCCAGCAGCTTATATAGGGACAGCCAAACCCTAAGCTCTGGAAACACCATATATTTT	TRBJ1-3	TRBD1	TRBV7-9	-